The 8 T cell receptor beta chains listed next were all sequenced from one sample in a study of lymphopenia after photon versus proton radiotherapy. Measured with immunoSEQ multiplex PCR; TCRdb has only the in-frame clones, and not every one. The sample shows around 150,000 clones, around nine tenths of them seen only once. Sequenced here: peripheral blood, sampled from a patient treated with photon-based radiotherapy. The receptors originated from a man in his fifties with gastric cancer.

For the CDR3, the DNA is TGTGCCAGCAGTTCTCAGGGAATGTATGGCTACACCTTC. Its protein is CASSSQGMYGYTF. The chain employs TRBV28 and TRBJ1-2; weak D call: TRBD1 (5 bases). Germline values: CDR1 MDHEN, CDR2 SYDVKM. V lost 4 bases and J lost 5, with 11 bases in between. The CDR3 loop spans 13 amino acids.

This clone turned up a few times. The chain joins TRBV5-6 to TRBJ1-5; the D gene is possibly TRBD1 (5 bases). Trimming removed 4 bases from V and 9 bases from J, with 17 bases in between. There are 14 residues in the CDR3. The V gene's germline CDR1 is SGHDT and CDR2 YYEEEE. The CDR3 bases are TGTGCCAGCAGCAAGGGCGCCGGGGGGGGGCCCCAGCATTTT. Its translation is CASSKGAGGGPQHF.

This clone was recorded only once. The V call is TRBV19, the J call TRBJ2-7, with a tentative D call TRBD2 (5 bases). The ends were cut back, 3 bases at V and 5 bases at J, with 8 bases in the middle. Germline V lookup: CDR1 LNHDA, CDR2 SQIVND (reference sequence). There are 12 residues in the CDR3. Written as DNA, the CDR3 is TGTGCCAGTAGTATGAGCGGCCACGAGCAGTACTTC. It is translated as CASSMSGHEQYF. The full variable domain, in which reference TRBV19 and TRBJ2-7 provide the parts outside the CDR3, is DGGITQSPKYLFRKEGQNVTLSCEQNLNHDAMYWYRQDPGQGLRLIYYSQIVNDFQKGDIAEGYSVSREKKESFPLTVTSAQKNPTAFYLCASSMSGHEQYFGPGTRLTVT.

The rearrangement joins TRBV25-1 to TRBJ2-7, with unresolved D. Germline CDR1 reads MGHDK; CDR2 reads SYGVNS. The CDR3 contains 14 residues. V lost 3 bases, J lost 4 bases, and 13 bases lay in between. For the CDR3, the DNA is TGTGCCAGCAGTGATGCCAACTTAGGGTACGAGCAGTACTTC. Amino acids: CASSDANLGYEQYF.

The count of this clone is one. This sequence joins TRBV29-1 and TRBJ1-1, with D maybe TRBD1 (5 bases). Trimming took 7 bases from V and 1 from J, leaving 10 bases between them. Germline V gives CDR1 SQVTM, CDR2 ANQGSEA. This CDR3 contains 12 residues. The CDR3 sequence: CSAVGQNTEAFF. The CDR3 bases are TGCAGCGCCGTTGGACAGAACACTGAAGCTTTCTTT. The full variable domain, its missing parts supplied by reference TRBV29-1 and TRBJ1-1, is SAVISQKPSRDICQRGTSLTIQCQVDSQVTMMFWYRQQPGQSLTLIATANQGSEATYESGFVIDKFPISRPNLTFSTLTVSNMSPEDSSIYLCSAVGQNTEAFFGQGTRLTVV.

This sequence joins TRBV5-4 and TRBJ2-7; no definite D call. V was pared by 0 bases and J by 2 bases, with 6 bases between. CDR1 is SGHNT, CDR2 YYREEE, per germline (reference sequence). The CDR3 contains 13 residues. The chain's CDR3 is CASSLGSAYEQYF. The CDR3 DNA reads as TGTGCCAGCAGCTTGGGCAGCGCCTACGAGCAGTACTTC.

The chain is built from TRBV7-7 and TRBJ2-2, with D perhaps TRBD1 (5 bases). There are 15 residues in the CDR3. Germline CDR1 and CDR2: SSHAT and FNYEAQ (reference sequence). The ends were cut back, 2 bases at V and 2 bases at J, with 9 bases in the middle. The CDR3 DNA sequence: TGTGCCAGCAGCTTACAAGGGGTAAACACCGGGGAGCTGTTTTTT. Protein: CASSLQGVNTGELFF.

This rearrangement joins TRBV9 to TRBJ2-1; 10 bases map to TRBD2. This CDR3 is 15 amino acids long. Trimming cost V 4 bases and J 2 bases; bases outside gene matches: 3. Germline lookup yields CDR1 SGDLS and CDR2 YYNGEE. CDR3 coding DNA: TGTGCCAGCAGCCCTAGCGGGAGTACCTACAATGAGCAGTTCTTC. Protein sequence: CASSPSGSTYNEQFF.